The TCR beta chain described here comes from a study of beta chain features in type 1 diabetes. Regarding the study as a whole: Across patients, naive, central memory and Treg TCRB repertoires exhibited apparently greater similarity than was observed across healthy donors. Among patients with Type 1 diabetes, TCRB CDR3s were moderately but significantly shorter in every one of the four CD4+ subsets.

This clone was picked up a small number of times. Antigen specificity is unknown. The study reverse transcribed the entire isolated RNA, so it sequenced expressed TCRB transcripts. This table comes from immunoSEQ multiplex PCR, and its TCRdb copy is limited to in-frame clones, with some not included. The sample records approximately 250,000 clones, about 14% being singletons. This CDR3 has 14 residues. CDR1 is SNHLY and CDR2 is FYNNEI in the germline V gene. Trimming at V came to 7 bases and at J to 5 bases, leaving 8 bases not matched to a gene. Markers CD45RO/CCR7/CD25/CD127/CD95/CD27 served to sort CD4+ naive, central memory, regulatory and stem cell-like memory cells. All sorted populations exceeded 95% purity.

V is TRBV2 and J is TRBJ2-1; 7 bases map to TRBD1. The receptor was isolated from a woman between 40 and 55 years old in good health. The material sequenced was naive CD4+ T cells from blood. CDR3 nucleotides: TGTGCCAGCATAATCGGACAGGAAAACAATGAGCAGTTCTTC. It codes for CASIIGQENNEQFF.